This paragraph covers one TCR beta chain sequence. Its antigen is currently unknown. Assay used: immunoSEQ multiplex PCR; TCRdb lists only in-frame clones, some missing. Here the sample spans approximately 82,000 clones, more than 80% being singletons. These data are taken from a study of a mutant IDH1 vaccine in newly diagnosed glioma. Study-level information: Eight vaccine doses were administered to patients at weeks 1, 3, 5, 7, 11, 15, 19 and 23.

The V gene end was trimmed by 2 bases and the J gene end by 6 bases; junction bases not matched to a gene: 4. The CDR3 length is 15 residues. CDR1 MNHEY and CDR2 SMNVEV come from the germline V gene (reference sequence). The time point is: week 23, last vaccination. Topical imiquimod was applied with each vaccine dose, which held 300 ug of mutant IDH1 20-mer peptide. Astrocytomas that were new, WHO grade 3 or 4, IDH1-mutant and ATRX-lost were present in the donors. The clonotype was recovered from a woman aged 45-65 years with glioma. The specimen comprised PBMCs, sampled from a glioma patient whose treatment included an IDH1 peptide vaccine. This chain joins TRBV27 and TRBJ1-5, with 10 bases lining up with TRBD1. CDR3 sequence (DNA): TGTGCCAGCAGTTTAAGGACAGGGGGGAGTCAGCCCCAGCATTTT. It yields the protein CASSLRTGGSQPQHF.